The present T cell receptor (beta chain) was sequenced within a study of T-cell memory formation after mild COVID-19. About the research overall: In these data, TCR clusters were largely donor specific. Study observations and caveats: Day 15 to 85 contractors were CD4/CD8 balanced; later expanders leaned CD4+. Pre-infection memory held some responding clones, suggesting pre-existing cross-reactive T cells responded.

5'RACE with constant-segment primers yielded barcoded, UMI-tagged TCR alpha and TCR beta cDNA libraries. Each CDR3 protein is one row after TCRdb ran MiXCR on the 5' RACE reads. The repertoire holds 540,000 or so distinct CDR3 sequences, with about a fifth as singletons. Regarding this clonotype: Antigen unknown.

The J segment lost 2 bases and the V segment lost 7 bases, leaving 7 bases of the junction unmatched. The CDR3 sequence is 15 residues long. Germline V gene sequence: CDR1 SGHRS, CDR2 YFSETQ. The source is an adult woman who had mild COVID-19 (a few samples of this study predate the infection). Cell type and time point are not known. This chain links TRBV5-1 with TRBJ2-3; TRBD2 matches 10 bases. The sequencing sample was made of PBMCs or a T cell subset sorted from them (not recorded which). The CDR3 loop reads CASGPSGGVTDTQYF. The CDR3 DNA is TGCGCCAGCGGACCTAGCGGGGGAGTCACAGATACGCAGTATTTT.